The next 20 T cell receptor beta chains were all read from a single sample in a study of blood T cell repertoires in COVID-19. The protocol was immunoSEQ multiplex PCR, while the TCRdb copy is restricted to in-frame clones and leaves out a portion. The sample records 100,000 to 150,000 clones, 85% to 90% being singletons. Sequenced: peripheral blood. The receptors were gathered from a man in his fifties or sixties with COVID-19, enrolled during active disease.

V gene TRBV12-3 or TRBV12-4 combines with J gene TRBJ1-1; D is undetermined. Trimming shortened V by 6 bases and J by 11 bases, and 16 bases separated the two germline ends. The CDR3 has 12 amino acids. The CDR3 bases are TGTGCCAGCAGCCGTCGGTCGGTAGAGGCTTTCTTT. Protein sequence: CASSRRSVEAFF.

There are a few counts of this clone. This chain links TRBV6-5 with TRBJ1-4; D not resolved. The V end lost 6 bases, the J end lost 8 bases, and 16 bases lay between the germline ends. The CDR3 totals 14 residues. Per germline, CDR1 MNHEY and CDR2 SVGAGI. The CDR3, as DNA: TGTGCCAGCAGACCCGGACGAGGGAGGGAAAAACTGTTTTTT. Residues: CASRPGRGREKLFF.

This sequence joins TRBV6-6 and TRBJ1-5, with 9 bases that match TRBD1. Germline CDR1 reads MNHNY; CDR2 reads SVGAGI (reference sequence). The V segment lost 6 bases and the J segment 0 bases; nucleotides outside the gene matches: 3. CDR3 length: 15 residues. CDR3 protein: CASSPDRGSNQPQHF. CDR3 coding DNA: TGTGCCAGCAGCCCGGACAGGGGTAGCAATCAGCCCCAGCATTTT.

This clone has only one observation. V usage is TRBV5-1 and J usage is TRBJ2-7, with 7 bases fitting TRBD1. Germline CDR1 reads SGHRS; CDR2 reads YFSETQ. V gave up 0 bases and J gave up 3 bases; unmatched junction bases: 6. The CDR3 sequence is 15 residues long. The CDR3 loop is CASSLGQGMIYEQYF. The CDR3 nucleotides are TGCGCCAGCAGCTTGGGACAGGGTATGATCTACGAGCAGTACTTC.

V is TRBV27 and J is TRBJ2-1, with no clear D. Germline CDR1 is MNHEY and CDR2 is SMNVEV (reference sequence). This CDR3 spans 11 amino acids. V lost 8 bases and J lost 12, with 14 bases in between. CDR3 bases: TGTGCCAGCCGCACATCTTTAAGGCAGTTCTTC. It yields the protein CASRTSLRQFF.

This chain uses TRBV11-2 with TRBJ1-1; D is possibly TRBD1 (6 bases). Germline loops: CDR1 SGHAT, CDR2 FQNNGV. Trimming pared 0 bases from V and 3 bases from J, leaving 11 bases between. The CDR3 totals 15 residues. CDR3 DNA sequence: TGTGCCAGCAGCTTAGATGGGGGCACGGACACTGAAGCTTTCTTT. This gives the protein CASSLDGGTDTEAFF.

V usage is TRBV6-2 or TRBV6-3 and J usage is TRBJ1-1; no clear D. CDR3 length equals 13 residues. Trimming removed 2 bases at V and 5 bases at J, with 9 bases between. Germline CDR1 and CDR2: MNHEY and SVGEGT. CDR3 in DNA: TGTGCCAGCAGTTACGACGGGGTTACTGAAGCTTTCTTT. It translates to CASSYDGVTEAFF.

The V gene is TRBV28, the J gene TRBJ1-2; 9 bases are a match to TRBD1. This CDR3 contains 15 residues. Looked up from germline, CDR1 is MDHEN and CDR2 is SYDVKM. With V trimmed by 0 bases and J by 2 bases, 1 base remained unmatched. The CDR3, as DNA: TGTGCCAGCAGTTTATGGGGACAGGGAAACTATGGCTACACCTTC. It specifies CASSLWGQGNYGYTF.

This chain links TRBV14 with TRBJ2-3, with D maybe TRBD1 (6 bases). CDR1 and CDR2 (germline): SGHDN, FVKESK. The ends were cut back, 1 base at V and 5 bases at J, with 16 bases in the middle. CDR3 length: 16 residues. As DNA, the CDR3 is TGTGCCAGCAGCCAAGTGAACCGGGACATCCGAGATACGCAGTATTTT. Translation gives CASSQVNRDIRDTQYF. Together with reference TRBV14 and TRBJ2-3, the CDR3 gives the full variable domain: EAGVTQFPSHSVIEKGQTVTLRCDPISGHDNLYWYRRVMGKEIKFLLHFVKESKQDESGMPNNRFLAERTGGTYSTLKVQPAELEDSGVYFCASSQVNRDIRDTQYFGPGTRLTVL.

The chain has TRBV6-5 and TRBJ2-3; 11 bases match TRBD1. V lost 0 bases and J lost 11; bases outside the gene matches: 7. Germline V gene lookup returns CDR1 MNHEY and CDR2 SVGAGI. The CDR3 has 15 residues. The CDR3 loop is CASSYSPGQGGRQYF. The CDR3 DNA follows: TGTGCCAGCAGTTACTCTCCGGGACAGGGGGGGAGGCAGTATTTT.

The chain employs TRBV20-1 and TRBJ1-5, with D hard to call. In germline, CDR1 is DFQATT, CDR2 SNEGSKA (reference sequence). Deletions cut 3 bases from V and 9 bases from J, with 12 bases between. The CDR3 runs 12 residues. The CDR3 spells CSASGQSGPQHF. CDR3 sequence (DNA): TGCAGTGCTAGTGGCCAGTCGGGGCCCCAGCATTTT.

The table lists this clone with a count of one. The chain links TRBV30 to TRBJ1-2; 9 bases fit TRBD1. Trimming removed 5 bases from V and 4 bases from J; junction bases left unmatched: 5. This CDR3 contains 13 residues. CDR1 and CDR2 (germline): GTSNPN, SVGIG (reference sequence). CDR3 in DNA: TGTGCCTGGGTGGACAGGGGAGGCTATGGCTACACCTTC. It yields the protein CAWVDRGGYGYTF. The complete variable domain, with remaining parts taken from reference TRBV30 and TRBJ1-2, reads SQTIHQWPATLVQPVGSPLSLECTVEGTSNPNLYWYRQAAGRGLQLLFYSVGIGQISSEVPQNLSASRPQDRQFILSSKKLLLSDSGFYLCAWVDRGGYGYTFGSGTRLTVV.

This clone turned up a few times. V gene TRBV7-2 combines with J gene TRBJ1-4; possible D gene TRBD1, 5 bases. This CDR3 is built from 14 residues. In germline, CDR1 is SGHTA, CDR2 FQGNSA. Trimming removed 2 bases from V and 7 bases from J, with 11 bases in between. This CDR3 reads CASSLTGWGEKLFF. The CDR3 nucleotides read TGTGCCAGCAGCTTAACAGGCTGGGGTGAAAAACTGTTTTTT.

The rearrangement uses TRBV7-3 and TRBJ1-6; 8 bases line up with TRBD1. The CDR3 runs 14 residues. CDR1 is SGHTA, CDR2 FQGTGA, per germline. V lost 5 bases, J lost 8 bases, and 5 bases stayed unmatched. CDR3 sequence: CASSLDRVDSPLHF. The DNA of the CDR3 is TGTGCCAGCAGCCTGGACAGGGTGGATTCACCCCTCCACTTT. The full variable domain, its missing parts supplied by reference TRBV7-3 and TRBJ1-6, is GAGVSQTPSNKVTEKGKYVELRCDPISGHTALYWYRQSLGQGPEFLIYFQGTGAADDSGLPNDRFFAVRPEGSVSTLKIQRTERGDSAVYLCASSLDRVDSPLHFGNGTRLTVT.

This clone was seen a single time. The chain is built from TRBV5-1 and TRBJ1-1; 7 bases agree with TRBD1. The germline V gene encodes CDR1 SGHRS and CDR2 YFSETQ. V lost 1 base to trimming and J lost 1 base; unmatched junction nucleotides: 4. This CDR3 spans 15 amino acids. The CDR3 region is CASSLQGGTNTEAFF. The CDR3 nucleotides read TGCGCCAGCAGCTTGCAGGGGGGAACGAACACTGAAGCTTTCTTT.

The V and J genes are TRBV6-1 and TRBJ1-4; a weak D match, TRBD1 (6 bases). This CDR3 has 16 residues. Germline V CDR1 and CDR2: MNHNS, SASEGT. Deletions cut 2 bases from V and 2 bases from J, with 12 bases between. The CDR3 bases are TGTGCCAGCAGTGAATGGGCGGGGGCGACTAATGAAAAACTGTTTTTT. Protein sequence: CASSEWAGATNEKLFF.

The chain has TRBV18 and TRBJ2-7, with 13 positions matching TRBD2. V was clipped by 3 bases and J by 1 base; unmatched bases: 9. The CDR3 sequence is 18 residues long. CDR1 KGHSH and CDR2 LQKENI come from the germline V gene. The CDR3 reads CASSPVATSGGASYEQYF. In DNA form, the CDR3 reads TGTGCCAGCTCACCGGTAGCTACTAGCGGGGGGGCATCCTACGAGCAGTACTTC.

The chain combines TRBV6-5 with TRBJ2-5; 9 nucleotides line up with TRBD1. The V gene end was trimmed by 5 bases and the J gene end by 4 bases; junction bases not matched to a gene: 8. Germline assignment: CDR1 MNHEY and CDR2 SVGAGI. The CDR3 is 15 amino acids. The CDR3 DNA reads as TGTGCCAGCAGTCCCGGGACAGGGCTTGGAGAGACCCAGTACTTC. Its translation is CASSPGTGLGETQYF.

This clone came up a few times. J is TRBJ2-2 and V is TRBV28; D gene uncertain. The CDR3 is 15 amino acids. Germline loops: CDR1 MDHEN, CDR2 SYDVKM. Trimming left V 5 bases short and J 6 bases short, with 16 bases between. The DNA for the CDR3 is TGTGCCAGCAGTCCACTTCTCGTGGGCCCCGGGGAGCTGTTTTTT. This codes for CASSPLLVGPGELFF.

This clone showed up just a few times. Distinct nucleotide sequences in the sample also encode this CDR3. The V and J genes are TRBV6-4 and TRBJ1-1; 7 nucleotides line up with TRBD1. Germline V gene data show CDR1 as MRHNA and CDR2 as SNTAGT. V was pared by 4 bases and J by 4 bases, with 3 bases of the junction left unmatched. The CDR3 runs 13 residues. In DNA, the CDR3 is TGTGCCAGCAGTGCCGGACAGGCCACTGAAGCTTTCTTT. This sequence encodes CASSAGQATEAFF.